These T cell receptor beta chains were read from a single sample in a study of T-cell reconstitution after alpha-beta-depleted transplantation in children. TCRdb re-called the PCR reads through MiXCR, storing one row per CDR3 protein. Seen here are around 600,000 distinct CDR3 sequences, 15% to 20% observed once, and the top ten hold over 0.95%. Here the sequenced sample was PBMCs from the stem cell graft donor, taken from the stem cell graft. These receptors all come from a human donor who donated a stem cell graft to a child with acute myeloid leukemia. The CDR3 runs from the conserved cysteine through the conserved F or W. D genes are given only for firm matches. Some rows mark clone size as missing; the rest say once, few, many or name a class of expanded clone.

>many|TRBJ1-1|.|TRBV15
CATSRGRIMNTEAFF
TGTGCCACCAGCAGAGGACGGATAATGAACACTGAAGCTTTCTTT
>many|TRBJ2-1|.|TRBV6-1
CASSLRGSSYNEQFF
TGTGCCAGCAGCCTTCGGGGGAGCTCCTACAATGAGCAGTTCTTC
>.|TRBJ2-2|TRBD2|TRBV3-1
CASSAPSGGSNTGELFF
TGTGCCAGCAGCGCTCCTAGCGGGGGTTCGAACACCGGGGAGCTGTTTTTT
>.|TRBJ1-2|.|TRBV11-2
CASSTHLQSQIYGYTF
TGTGCCAGCAGTACCCACCTTCAGTCGCAGATCTATGGCTACACCTTC
>.|TRBJ1-5|TRBD1|TRBV24-1
CATAGQGIYSNQPQHF
TGTGCCACCGCAGGACAGGGGATCTATAGCAATCAGCCCCAGCATTTT
>.|TRBJ2-7|.|TRBV13
CASSSRDVSSYEQYF
TGTGCCAGCAGCTCAAGGGACGTTAGCTCCTACGAGCAGTACTTC
>many|TRBJ2-3|TRBD1|TRBV5-4
CASSRDRVHTDTHYF
TGTGCCAGCAGCAGGGACAGGGTGCACACAGATACGCATTATTTT
>few|TRBJ1-4|TRBD1|TRBV5-1
CASSSGTVVEKLFF
TGCGCCAGCAGCTCCGGGACAGTTGTTGAAAAACTGTTTTTT
>.|TRBJ2-5|TRBD2|TRBV12-3/TRBV12-4
CASSAGTSQGKTQYF
TGTGCCAGCAGTGCCGGGACTAGTCAAGGGAAGACCCAGTACTTC
>.|TRBJ1-3|.|TRBV29-1
CSVELGSRNTIYF
TGCAGCGTTGAACTGGGGAGCAGAAACACCATATATTTT
>many|TRBJ1-1|TRBD1|TRBV27
CASSQGVDTEAFF
TGTGCCAGCAGTCAGGGGGTGGATACTGAAGCTTTCTTT
>many|TRBJ2-3|.|TRBV12-3/TRBV12-4
CASSPERYTQYF
TGTGCCAGCAGTCCGGAAAGATATACGCAGTATTTT
>few|TRBJ2-5|.|TRBV7-9
CASSWDLYQETQYF
TGTGCCAGCAGCTGGGACTTGTACCAAGAGACCCAGTACTTC
>.|TRBJ1-1|.|TRBV4-2
CASSQEVSGNPEAFF
TGTGCCAGCAGCCAAGAGGTATCAGGAAACCCTGAAGCTTTCTTT
>many|TRBJ1-5|.|TRBV29-1
CSVTQGKGQPQHF
TGCAGCGTCACCCAGGGGAAAGGTCAGCCCCAGCATTTT
>few|TRBJ2-5|.|TRBV20-1
CSAPMWSRGVGETQYF
TGCAGTGCTCCGATGTGGTCCAGGGGAGTAGGAGAGACCCAGTACTTC
>once|TRBJ1-4|.|TRBV3-1
CASSQGTWRGEKLFF
TGTGCCAGCAGCCAAGGGACCTGGCGGGGTGAAAAACTGTTTTTT
>many|TRBJ2-1|TRBD1|TRBV20-1
CSARNQGTAEQFF
TGCAGTGCTAGAAACCAAGGGACAGCAGAGCAGTTCTTC
>.|TRBJ2-1|.|TRBV25-1
CASSHPGQNNEQFF
TGTGCCAGCAGTCACCCGGGACAAAACAATGAGCAGTTCTTC
>many|TRBJ2-1|.|TRBV29-1
CSSMAYNEQFF
TGCAGCTCGATGGCCTACAATGAGCAGTTCTTC
>.|TRBJ2-3|TRBD2|TRBV6-4
CASSDSIGGGSDTQYF
TGTGCCAGCAGTGACTCGATTGGCGGGGGGTCAGATACGCAGTATTTT
>few|TRBJ1-2|TRBD1|TRBV4-1
CASARTGRNGYTF
TGCGCCAGCGCCCGGACAGGGAGGAATGGCTACACCTTC
>few|TRBJ1-1|.|TRBV7-3
CASSSDSRGNTEAFF
TGTGCCAGCAGCTCGGACTCCAGGGGGAACACTGAAGCTTTCTTT
>many|TRBJ2-5|.|TRBV20-1
CSARDYRGKETQYF
TGCAGTGCTAGAGATTATAGGGGAAAAGAGACCCAGTACTTC
>.|TRBJ2-4|.|TRBV2
CASVEPAMHIQYF
TGTGCCAGCGTTGAACCGGCGATGCACATTCAGTACTTC
>many|TRBJ2-3|TRBD1|TRBV13
CASSLFGTGSDTQYF
TGTGCCAGCAGCTTGTTCGGGACAGGATCAGATACGCAGTATTTT
>few|TRBJ1-5|.|TRBV7-2
CASSLAPTGRVNQPQHF
TGTGCCAGCAGCTTAGCCCCTACAGGGAGGGTCAATCAGCCCCAGCATTTT
>.|TRBJ1-5|.|TRBV6-1
CASSADSFDQPQHF
TGTGCCAGCAGTGCCGACAGTTTTGATCAGCCCCAGCATTTT
>.|TRBJ2-7|TRBD2|TRBV11-1
CASSSPFPSGGEPYEQYF
TGTGCCAGCAGCTCCCCTTTTCCTAGCGGGGGTGAACCCTACGAGCAGTACTTC
>.|TRBJ2-1|TRBD1|TRBV24-1
CATSDATGWLDNEQFF
TGTGCCACCAGTGATGCGACAGGGTGGTTGGACAATGAGCAGTTCTTC
>.|TRBJ2-1|.|TRBV3-1
CASSQEAVGQEQFF
TGTGCCAGCAGCCAAGAAGCGGTGGGGCAGGAGCAGTTCTTC
>many|TRBJ2-1|.|TRBV29-1
CSVGWQGGNEQFF
TGCAGCGTTGGCTGGCAGGGCGGCAATGAGCAGTTCTTC
>.|TRBJ2-1|.|TRBV5-1
CASSLVTGREQFF
TGCGCCAGCAGCCTTGTTACAGGGAGGGAGCAGTTCTTC
>many|TRBJ2-1|TRBD2|TRBV18
CASSPIRGLGLNEQFF
TGTGCCAGCTCACCGATACGGGGACTAGGCCTCAATGAGCAGTTCTTC
>many|TRBJ1-2|.|TRBV10-3
CAISAGEADYGYTF
TGTGCCATCAGTGCTGGGGAAGCGGACTATGGCTACACCTTC
>.|TRBJ2-5|TRBD2|TRBV7-2
CASGLAGGPQETQYF
TGTGCCAGCGGACTAGCGGGGGGGCCCCAAGAGACCCAGTACTTC
>.|TRBJ1-2|.|TRBV5-1
CASIGTGGNGYTF
TGCGCCAGCATCGGGACCGGGGGTAATGGCTACACCTTC
>many|TRBJ2-7|.|TRBV29-1
CSVVGQGINEQYF
TGCAGCGTTGTAGGCCAGGGTATTAACGAGCAGTACTTC
>.|TRBJ2-5|TRBD2|TRBV7-3
CASSPNIGGGKETQYF
TGTGCCAGCAGCCCGAACATCGGGGGGGGGAAAGAGACCCAGTACTTC
>.|TRBJ2-2|.|TRBV4-2
CASSERTQSGTGELFF
TGTGCCAGCAGCGAACGGACCCAGTCGGGCACCGGGGAGCTGTTTTTT
>few|TRBJ2-1|.|TRBV20-1
CSAPHVEQFF
TGCAGTGCTCCACACGTTGAGCAGTTCTTC
>.|TRBJ2-2|.|TRBV2
CASRPWTGELFF
TGTGCCAGCCGCCCATGGACCGGGGAGCTGTTTTTT
>.|TRBJ1-3|.|TRBV7-3
CASSLNRETSGNTIYF
TGTGCCAGCAGCTTAAACAGGGAGACCTCTGGAAACACCATATATTTT